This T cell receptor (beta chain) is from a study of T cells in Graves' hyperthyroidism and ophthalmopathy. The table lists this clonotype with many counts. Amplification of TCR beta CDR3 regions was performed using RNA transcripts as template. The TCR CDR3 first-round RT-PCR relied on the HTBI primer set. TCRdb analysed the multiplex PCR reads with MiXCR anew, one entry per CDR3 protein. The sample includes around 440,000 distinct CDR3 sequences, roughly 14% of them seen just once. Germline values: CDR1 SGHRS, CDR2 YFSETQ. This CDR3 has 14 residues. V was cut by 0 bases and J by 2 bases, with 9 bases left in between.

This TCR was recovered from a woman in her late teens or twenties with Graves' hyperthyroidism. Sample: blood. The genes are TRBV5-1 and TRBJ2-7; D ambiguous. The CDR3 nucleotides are TGCGCCAGCAGCTTGGCCGATCCGCCCTACGAGCAGTACTTC. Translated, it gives CASSLADPPYEQYF.